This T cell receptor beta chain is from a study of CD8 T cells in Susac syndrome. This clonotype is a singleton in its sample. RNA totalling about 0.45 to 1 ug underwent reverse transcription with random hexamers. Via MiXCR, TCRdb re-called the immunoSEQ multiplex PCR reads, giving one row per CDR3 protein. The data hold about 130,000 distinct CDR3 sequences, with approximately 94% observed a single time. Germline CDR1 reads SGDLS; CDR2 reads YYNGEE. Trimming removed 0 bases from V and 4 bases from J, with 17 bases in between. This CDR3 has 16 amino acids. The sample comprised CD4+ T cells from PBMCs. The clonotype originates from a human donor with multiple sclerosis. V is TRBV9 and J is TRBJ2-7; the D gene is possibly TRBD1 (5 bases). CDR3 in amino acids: CASSVVLAIREYEQYF. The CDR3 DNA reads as TGTGCCAGCAGCGTAGTTTTGGCCATCAGGGAATACGAGCAGTACTTC.